The 31 T cell receptor beta chains given below trace back to one sample, sequenced in a study of cytomegalovirus exposure and HLA in healthy donors. In the PCR, 60 Vbeta and 13 Jbeta primers were used. Sequencing used immunoSEQ multiplex PCR; TCRdb keeps in-frame clones, though not all of them. The record lists 80,000 to 100,000 clones, of which the ten most abundant hold 3% to 3.5%. The sequencing sample was made of PBMCs. These receptors all stem from a woman aged 25-40 years in good health and CMV-seronegative.

The chain couples TRBV9 to TRBJ2-3; TRBD2 matches at 15 bases. The length of the CDR3 is 16 residues. Germline V gene data show CDR1 as SGDLS and CDR2 as YYNGEE. Trimming took 4 bases from V and 2 from J; bases not matched to a gene: 2. In nucleotides, the CDR3 is TGTGCCAGCAGCAGGACTAGCGGGGGGGCCACAGATACGCAGTATTTT. Amino acid sequence: CASSRTSGGATDTQYF. Full variable domain (outside the CDR3, taken from reference TRBV9 and TRBJ2-3): DSGVTQTPKHLITATGQRVTLRCSPRSGDLSVYWYQQSLDQGLQFLIQYYNGEERAKGNILERFSAQQFPDLHSELNLSSLELGDSALYFCASSRTSGGATDTQYFGPGTRLTVL.

The rearrangement uses TRBV29-1 and TRBJ2-7, with 7 bases that match TRBD2. CDR3 length: 13 amino acids. Germline V gene lookup returns CDR1 SQVTM and CDR2 ANQGSEA. The junction had 4 bases not matched to a gene; V was cut back by 5 bases and J by 0 bases. The CDR3 reads CSVYGGSSYEQYF. DNA for the CDR3: TGCAGCGTTTATGGCGGGAGCTCCTACGAGCAGTACTTC.

The chain carries TRBV9 and TRBJ2-7; tentative D call: TRBD2 (5 bases). This CDR3 has 15 residues. The V gene lost 0 bases and the J gene lost 0 bases, with 10 bases spanning the gap. The germline V gene encodes CDR1 SGDLS and CDR2 YYNGEE. The CDR3 reads CASSVDPEASYEQYF. The DNA of the CDR3 is TGTGCCAGCAGCGTAGACCCGGAGGCCTCCTACGAGCAGTACTTC. The full variable domain, its missing parts supplied by reference TRBV9 and TRBJ2-7, is DSGVTQTPKHLITATGQRVTLRCSPRSGDLSVYWYQQSLDQGLQFLIQYYNGEERAKGNILERFSAQQFPDLHSELNLSSLELGDSALYFCASSVDPEASYEQYFGPGTRLTVT.

The chain recombines TRBV5-6 with TRBJ2-1; 15 positions match TRBD2. The germline CDR1 and CDR2 sequences are SGHDT and YYEEEE. V lost 3 bases, J lost 5 bases, and 3 bases stayed unmatched. The CDR3 extends over 16 amino acids. The CDR3 nucleotides read TGTGCCAGCAGCTACGGGACTAGCGGGAGGAACAATGAGCAGTTCTTC. Its protein is CASSYGTSGRNNEQFF.

The chain combines TRBV4-1 with TRBJ1-5, with 8 bases fitting TRBD1. Germline V gene lookup returns CDR1 MGHRA and CDR2 YSYEKL. The V segment lost 2 bases and the J segment 6 bases; nucleotides outside the gene matches: 6. The CDR3 totals 15 residues. The CDR3 DNA reads as TGCGCCAGCAGCCAATTGACAGGGGTCGGTCAGCCCCAGCATTTT. This gives the protein CASSQLTGVGQPQHF.

The chain links TRBV6-5 to TRBJ2-6, with TRBD1 identical over 7 bases. Per the germline V gene, CDR1 is MNHEY and CDR2 is SVGAGI. After removal of 0 bases from V and 2 bases from J, the junction contained 1 base not matched to a gene. The CDR3 spans 16 residues. DNA for the CDR3: TGTGCCAGCAGTTACTCCAGGGGGACTGGGGCCAACGTCCTGACTTTC. It codes for CASSYSRGTGANVLTF.

V usage is TRBV4-1 and J usage is TRBJ2-5, with D perhaps TRBD1 (5 bases). Between the trimmed V and J ends, which lost 4 bases and 1 base, there was a span of 10 bases. Germline V lookup: CDR1 MGHRA, CDR2 YSYEKL. The length of the CDR3 is 14 residues. CDR3 sequence: CASSPRTLQETQYF. The CDR3, as DNA: TGCGCCAGCAGCCCCCGGACACTCCAAGAGACCCAGTACTTC.

The chain recombines TRBV4-1 with TRBJ2-5, with D maybe TRBD1 (6 bases). V lost 2 bases to trimming and J lost 3 bases, with 7 bases between them. The CDR3 spans 13 residues. Germline V gene lookup returns CDR1 MGHRA and CDR2 YSYEKL. The CDR3, as DNA: TGCGCCAGCAGCCAATACAGGGAAGAGACCCAGTACTTC. Protein sequence: CASSQYREETQYF.

The CDR3 sequence: CASSLRRLDTGELFF. The CDR3 DNA sequence: TGCGCCAGCAGCCTTCGGAGACTGGACACCGGGGAGCTGTTTTTT. J is TRBJ2-2 and V is TRBV4-1; D is unresolved. V was trimmed by 4 bases and J by 3 bases, leaving 12 bases between them. CDR1 and CDR2 (germline): MGHRA, YSYEKL. This CDR3 is 15 amino acids long.

This chain connects TRBV19 to TRBJ1-2, with 7 bases aligning to TRBD1. This CDR3 contains 16 residues. Germline CDR1 and CDR2: LNHDA and SQIVND (reference sequence). The trim removed 3 bases at V and 8 bases at J, leaving 15 bases unmatched. The CDR3 DNA is TGTGCCAGTAGTATCCAGGTTGACAGGGTGGCCTACGGCTACACCTTC. This sequence encodes CASSIQVDRVAYGYTF.

The genes are TRBV6-1 and TRBJ1-5; D remains unclear. The CDR3 runs to 13 residues. Germline CDR1 MNHNS, CDR2 SASEGT. Deletions cut 2 bases from V and 7 bases from J, with 9 bases between. CDR3 DNA: TGTGCCAGCAGTGAAAATCCAGAACAGCCCCAGCATTTT. This sequence encodes CASSENPEQPQHF.

The DNA of the CDR3 is TGCAGCGTTGAGGGGACAGGAGAATCCTACGAGCAGTACTTC. This codes for CSVEGTGESYEQYF. V gene TRBV29-1 combines with J gene TRBJ2-7; 8 nucleotides align to TRBD1. The V gene's germline CDR1 is SQVTM and CDR2 ANQGSEA. The CDR3 is 14 amino acids. V was pared by 3 bases and J by 1 base, with 5 bases of the junction left unmatched.

The V and J genes are TRBV5-1 and TRBJ2-7; no firm D call. CDR1 is SGHRS and CDR2 is YFSETQ in the germline V gene. V was pared by 4 bases and J by 2 bases, with 16 bases between. The CDR3 is 15 amino acids. In DNA form, the CDR3 reads TGCGCCAGCAGCCCCGACGGGTCCGGCCCCTACGAGCAGTACTTC. Translation gives CASSPDGSGPYEQYF.

CDR3 in amino acids: CASWKPGQGPEVPNTEAFF. The CDR3 nucleotides are TGTGCCAGCTGGAAACCGGGACAGGGGCCGGAGGTTCCGAACACTGAAGCTTTCTTT. The rearrangement uses TRBV2 and TRBJ1-1; 10 bases match TRBD1. The CDR3 is 19 amino acids. Trimming at V came to 8 bases and at J to 1 base, leaving 19 bases not matched to a gene. Germline lookup yields CDR1 SNHLY and CDR2 FYNNEI.

The chain is built from TRBV18 and TRBJ1-5; possibly TRBD1 for D (6 bases). V dropped 5 bases and J dropped 5 bases, with 10 bases sitting between them. Germline V CDR1 and CDR2: KGHSH, LQKENI. The CDR3 has 13 amino acids. In nucleotides, the CDR3 is TGTGCCAGCTCAAGGGACATAGATCAGCCCCAGCATTTT. This encodes CASSRDIDQPQHF.

The rearrangement uses TRBV19 and TRBJ2-1; the D gene is possibly TRBD2 (6 bases). Germline values: CDR1 LNHDA, CDR2 SQIVND (reference sequence). The CDR3 extends over 13 amino acids. Trimming removed 3 bases from V and 6 bases from J, with 9 bases in between. CDR3 nucleotide sequence: TGTGCCAGTAGTATGGAGCGGGCCAATGAGCAGTTCTTC. It is translated as CASSMERANEQFF.

The rearrangement uses TRBV4-1 and TRBJ2-3, with D maybe TRBD1 (5 bases). From germline, CDR1 is MGHRA and CDR2 YSYEKL. Trimming took off 1 base at V and 4 bases at J, with 18 bases between the two ends. The CDR3 extends over 17 amino acids. CDR3: CASSQGPPLRGPDTQYF. The CDR3 DNA reads TGCGCCAGCAGCCAAGGCCCCCCCCTTAGGGGTCCAGATACGCAGTATTTT.

This clone registers medium-sized by frequency. The rearrangement links TRBV7-6 to TRBJ2-3; tentative D call: TRBD2 (7 bases). V lost 5 bases to trimming and J lost 5 bases, with 23 bases between them. Germline values: CDR1 SGHVS, CDR2 FNYEAQ. The CDR3 length is 17 residues. DNA of the CDR3: TGTGCCAGCAGCATCACCGTACAGGGAGGGGTTGGAGATACGCAGTATTTT. Its translation: CASSITVQGGVGDTQYF. Full variable domain (remainder filled in from reference TRBV7-6 and TRBJ2-3): GAGVSQSPRYKVTKRGQDVALRCDPISGHVSLYWYRQALGQGPEFLTYFNYEAQQDKSGLPNDRFSAERPEGSISTLTIQRTEQRDSAMYRCASSITVQGGVGDTQYFGPGTRLTVL.

This chain connects TRBV11-1 to TRBJ2-7, with 8 bases fitting TRBD2. V shed 3 bases, J shed 2 bases, and the junction held 3 bases outside the gene matches. This CDR3 is built from 14 residues. Germline values: CDR1 SGHAT, CDR2 FQDESV (reference sequence). CDR3 DNA: TGTGCCAGCAGCTTTACTAGCGGTACCTACGAGCAGTACTTC. It yields the protein CASSFTSGTYEQYF.

The V call is TRBV5-4, the J call TRBJ2-7; D might be TRBD2 (6 bases). The CDR3 has 15 residues. V lost 4 bases to trimming and J lost 7 bases, with 21 bases between them. The germline V gene has CDR1 SGHNT and CDR2 YYREEE (reference sequence). As DNA, the CDR3 is TGTGCCAGCAGCCCCGTCCGGGCAGACCGGGGGGAGCAGTACTTC. This translates into CASSPVRADRGEQYF.

V usage is TRBV2 and J usage is TRBJ1-1; D is perhaps TRBD1 (5 bases). Per the germline V gene, CDR1 is SNHLY and CDR2 is FYNNEI. The CDR3 sequence is 14 residues long. Between the trimmed V and J ends, which lost 7 bases and 0 bases, there was a span of 12 bases. The CDR3 sequence: CASTRQSMNTEAFF. DNA for the CDR3: TGTGCCAGCACAAGACAGAGCATGAACACTGAAGCTTTCTTT. The full variable domain, completed using reference TRBV2 and TRBJ1-1, is EPEVTQTPSHQVTQMGQEVILRCVPISNHLYFYWYRQILGQKVEFLVSFYNNEISEKSEIFDDQFSVERPDGSNFTLKIRSTKLEDSAMYFCASTRQSMNTEAFFGQGTRLTVV.

To note about this clone: At one end the junction does not follow the germline gene, possibly because of a read error. The gene calls are TRBV7-7 and TRBJ2-3, with 8 positions matching TRBD2. CDR3 length: 16 amino acids. Germline V lookup: CDR1 SSHAT, CDR2 FNYEAQ (reference sequence). The CDR3 DNA sequence: TGTGCTAGCAGCTTAAGTAGCGGGACTAGCACAGATACGCAGTATTTT. It codes for CASSLSSGTSTDTQYF.

This chain links TRBV6-5 with TRBJ1-2; D possibly corresponds to TRBD1 (5 bases). The V gene's germline CDR1 is MNHEY and CDR2 SVGAGI. The V and J ends lost 4 bases and 4 bases respectively, with 16 bases between them. CDR3 length equals 15 residues. The CDR3, as DNA: TGTGCCAGCAGTTCCTACGGGGGGGAAGGCTATGGCTACACCTTC. Protein product: CASSSYGGEGYGYTF.

The rearrangement joins TRBV11-1 to TRBJ1-4, with D unresolved. Germline values: CDR1 SGHAT, CDR2 FQDESV (reference sequence). The CDR3 loop spans 15 amino acids. Trimming shortened V by 3 bases and J by 10 bases, and 18 bases separated the two germline ends. The chain's CDR3 is CASSFRVGGVGKLFF. In nucleotides, the CDR3 is TGTGCCAGCAGCTTCCGGGTCGGTGGAGTCGGAAAACTGTTTTTT.

This chain links TRBV9 with TRBJ2-7, with a possible D match to TRBD2 (6 bases). V shed 0 bases and J shed 2 bases, with 12 bases lying between them. The CDR3 spans 15 residues. CDR1 and CDR2 (germline): SGDLS, YYNGEE. The CDR3 region is CASSVGGDSTYEQYF. CDR3 sequence (DNA): TGTGCCAGCAGCGTAGGTGGGGACTCTACCTACGAGCAGTACTTC.

The V and J genes are TRBV29-1 and TRBJ2-5; 11 bases are shared with TRBD2. The end of the DNA is better explained by TRBJ2-7, so the J call may be wrong. Germline loops: CDR1 SQVTM, CDR2 ANQGSEA. The CDR3 spans 14 residues. The CDR3 spells CSVEGLAGNYEQYF. The CDR3 DNA follows: TGCAGCGTTGAAGGACTAGCGGGAAACTACGAGCAGTACTTC.

This sequence joins TRBV28 and TRBJ1-1; D is unclear. V was cut by 7 bases and J by 1 base, with 13 bases left in between. Germline assignment: CDR1 MDHEN and CDR2 SYDVKM. CDR3 length equals 14 residues. CDR3 loop: CASTKTRSNTEAFF. CDR3 nucleotide sequence: TGTGCCAGCACCAAGACCAGGTCGAACACTGAAGCTTTCTTT.

As to this clone: Sequence at one end of the junction differs from germline and may be a read error. This chain joins TRBV7-7 and TRBJ2-1, with 9 bases lining up with TRBD2. Germline V gene sequence: CDR1 SSHAT, CDR2 FNYEAQ (reference sequence). CDR3 length: 17 residues. The DNA of the CDR3 is TGTGCTAGCAGCCCTAGGACTAGCGCGAGCTCCTACAATGAGCAGTTCTTC. It specifies CASSPRTSASSYNEQFF.

With regard to this clone: This CDR3 is missing its conserved last phenylalanine or tryptophan, likely due to a read error. The limits of the CDR3 on the DNA are not certain, so only TCRdb's listed CDR3 is given. The V gene is TRBV4-1, the J gene TRBJ1-3; no check of the table's D call, TRBD1, against the DNA was made. The CDR3 is made up of 14 amino acids, end residues included. Looked up from germline, CDR1 is MGHRA and CDR2 is YSYEKL. CDR3 sequence: CASSQDLGTGPQSL.

The chain recombines TRBV5-1 with TRBJ1-2; TRBD1 agrees at 7 bases. The length of the CDR3 is 13 residues. CDR1 and CDR2 (germline): SGHRS, YFSETQ. Trimming cost V 4 bases and J 5 bases; bases outside gene matches: 5. The CDR3 region is CASSDRQGYGYTF. In DNA, the CDR3 is TGCGCCAGCAGCGATCGACAGGGATATGGCTACACCTTC.

The genes are TRBV5-1 and TRBJ1-1; 12 bases agree with TRBD1. CDR1 is SGHRS and CDR2 is YFSETQ in the germline V gene. The CDR3 loop spans 15 amino acids. With V trimmed by 2 bases and J by 5 bases, 4 bases remained unmatched. The chain's CDR3 is CASSFRDRGPTEAFF. In DNA, the CDR3 is TGCGCCAGCAGCTTTAGGGACAGGGGGCCGACTGAAGCTTTCTTT.